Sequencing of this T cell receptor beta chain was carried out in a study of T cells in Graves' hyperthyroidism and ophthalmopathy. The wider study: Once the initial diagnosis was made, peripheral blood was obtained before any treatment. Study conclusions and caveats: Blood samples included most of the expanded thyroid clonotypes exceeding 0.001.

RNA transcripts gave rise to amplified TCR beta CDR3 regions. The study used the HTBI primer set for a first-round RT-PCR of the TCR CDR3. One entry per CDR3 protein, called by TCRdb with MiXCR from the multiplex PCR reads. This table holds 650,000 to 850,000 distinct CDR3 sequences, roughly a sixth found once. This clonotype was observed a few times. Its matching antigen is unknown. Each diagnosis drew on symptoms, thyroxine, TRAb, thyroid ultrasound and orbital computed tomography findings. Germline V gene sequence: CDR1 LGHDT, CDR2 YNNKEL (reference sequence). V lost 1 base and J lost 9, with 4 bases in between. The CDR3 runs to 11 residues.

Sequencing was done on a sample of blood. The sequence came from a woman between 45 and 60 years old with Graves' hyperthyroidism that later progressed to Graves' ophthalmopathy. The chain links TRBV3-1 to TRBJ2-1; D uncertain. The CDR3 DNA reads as TGTGCCAGCAGCCAAGTTCGTGAGCAGTTCTTC. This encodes CASSQVREQFF.